This T cell receptor beta chain was identified during a study of shared clonotypes between healthy human individuals. Whole-study findings and limits: With several donors compared, 4.5% to 6.5% of naive CD4 clonotypes were shared.

Method: immunoSEQ multiplex PCR; TCRdb's copy keeps in-frame clones and lacks some. The repertoire holds around 2,000,000 clones, over 85% seen once, with 1.2% in the top ten. On this clone itself: The antigen is unknown.

Naive CD8 cells lacked CD45RO and underwent positive selection for CCR7, leaving out terminally differentiated effector memory CD45RA+ cells. Healthy and HIV-negative, the adult donors had no recent acute infections or vaccinations. The CDR3 loop spans 15 amino acids. V dropped 1 base and J dropped 5 bases, with 15 bases sitting between them. CDR1 is MGHRA, CDR2 YSYEKL, per germline. Sequencing was performed on naive CD8+ T cells sorted from blood. J is TRBJ2-7 and V is TRBV4-1, with a possible D match to TRBD2 (5 bases). The receptor was derived from a young man in good health. In DNA form, the CDR3 reads TGCGCCAGCAGCCAAGGTGGAGGACTCCTCAACGAGCAGTACTTC. Its protein product is CASSQGGGLLNEQYF.